The following is a TCR beta chain sequence with its context. Its matching antigen is unknown. This specimen belongs to a study of cytomegalovirus exposure and HLA in healthy donors. Findings and caveats of the study: A later analysis linked a missense variant in DCLRE1C to the trimming of TCR beta V and J genes. Most TCR sequences were seen very rarely across donors, but some public TCRs occurred in many. Roughly uniform sequencing depth across donors was assumed, possibly incorrectly.

The study ran its PCR with 60 Vbeta and 13 Jbeta primers. The protocol was immunoSEQ multiplex PCR, while the TCRdb copy is restricted to in-frame clones and leaves out a portion. The sample carries 110,000 to 150,000 clones, around 83% recorded once. Germline V gene sequence: CDR1 SGHNT, CDR2 YYREEE (reference sequence). After removal of 2 bases from V and 2 bases from J, the junction contained 8 bases not matched to a gene. The CDR3 covers 17 residues. The chain couples TRBV5-4 to TRBJ2-2; the match to TRBD1 covers 8 bases. Sequencing input: PBMCs. The receptor was isolated from a male donor in good health and CMV-seropositive. In nucleotides, the CDR3 is TGTGCCAGCAGCTTTGGGACAGGCGAAACCAACACCGGGGAGCTGTTTTTT. Protein product: CASSFGTGETNTGELFF.